The clone carrying this TCR beta chain was recorded at least ten times. These data come from a study of T cells in Graves' hyperthyroidism and ophthalmopathy. On the study more broadly: Peripheral blood was taken when the disease was first diagnosed, before any treatment began.

Those with hyperthyroidism were 18 to 65 years old, newly diagnosed, and ill for under 2 months. Diagnoses were established using clinical symptoms, serum thyroxine and TRAb, thyroid ultrasound and orbital computed tomography. The sample of blood was obtained at first hyperthyroidism diagnosis (before any ophthalmopathy symptoms). RNA transcripts served as the template for amplifying TCR beta CDR3 regions. HTBI primers drove first-round RT-PCR of the TCR CDR3. A single record per CDR3 protein comes from TCRdb applying MiXCR to the multiplex PCR reads. The sample carries under 300,000 distinct CDR3 sequences, about 16% recorded once. This sequence was found in a woman in her 50s with Graves' hyperthyroidism that later progressed to Graves' ophthalmopathy. The sample comprised blood.

Written as DNA, the CDR3 is TGTGCCAGCAGTTTTATGGGGGGCGAAGGAAACACCATATATTTT. Protein: CASSFMGGEGNTIYF. The chain joins TRBV12-3 or TRBV12-4 to TRBJ1-3, with D maybe TRBD1 (6 bases). The CDR3 loop spans 15 amino acids. The ends were cut back, 3 bases at V and 4 bases at J, with 13 bases in the middle.